The 16 T cell receptor beta chains listed next were all sequenced from one sample in a study of cytomegalovirus exposure and HLA in healthy donors. This PCR relied on a set of 60 Vbeta primers and 13 Jbeta primers. Some clones are missing from TCRdb's copy, which holds only in-frame ones; the method was immunoSEQ multiplex PCR. Of roughly 130,000 clones in the sample, 80% to 85% were seen once. Sequenced input: PBMCs. The origin of the receptors is a man aged 25 to 40 in good health and CMV-seronegative.

V gene TRBV27 combines with J gene TRBJ2-3, with 13 bases fitting TRBD2. J was trimmed by 0 bases and V by 5 bases; bases with no gene match: 5. Per the germline V gene, CDR1 is MNHEY and CDR2 is SMNVEV (reference sequence). This CDR3 is 17 amino acids long. The CDR3 coding sequence is TGTGCCAGCAGTACCGGGACTAGCGGGATGAGCACAGATACGCAGTATTTT. It yields the protein CASSTGTSGMSTDTQYF.

The chain joins TRBV28 to TRBJ2-1; tentatively, D is TRBD2 (5 bases). Germline V gene sequence: CDR1 MDHEN, CDR2 SYDVKM. V gave up 2 bases and J gave up 6 bases, with 11 bases separating them. The CDR3 length is 14 residues. The CDR3 reads CASSLLASGNEQFF. The CDR3 DNA follows: TGTGCCAGCAGTTTACTAGCATCAGGCAATGAGCAGTTCTTC.

V usage is TRBV5-6 and J usage is TRBJ2-3; 10 nucleotides agree with TRBD1. Germline values: CDR1 SGHDT, CDR2 YYEEEE. Trimming cost V 0 bases and J 3 bases; bases outside gene matches: 4. The CDR3 contains 16 residues. CDR3: CASSLVGTGATDTQYF. For the CDR3, the DNA is TGTGCCAGCAGCTTGGTGGGGACAGGGGCTACAGATACGCAGTATTTT.

The chain carries TRBV15 and TRBJ2-3; D not resolved. The CDR3 extends over 15 amino acids. Trimming cost V 0 bases and J 5 bases, with 12 bases left between them. Germline V lookup: CDR1 LNHNV, CDR2 YYDKDF (reference sequence). CDR3 protein: CATSRDMLVRDTQYF. CDR3 DNA sequence: TGTGCCACCAGCAGAGATATGCTAGTTAGAGATACGCAGTATTTT.

The chain has TRBV27 and TRBJ2-5; D is undetermined. Near its end, the DNA agrees better with TRBJ2-7, so the J call may be wrong. This CDR3 region has 15 residues. CDR1 and CDR2 from the germline V gene are MNHEY and SMNVEV (reference sequence). The CDR3 nucleotides are TGTGCCAGCAGTCCTCCTGGGCCCCGAGTCCACGAGCAGTACTTC. This translates into CASSPPGPRVHEQYF.

The J gene is TRBJ1-5, the V gene TRBV6-5; 9 bases align to TRBD1. With V trimmed by 7 bases and J by 4 bases, 5 bases remained unmatched. This CDR3 has 14 residues. CDR1 and CDR2 from the germline V gene are MNHEY and SVGAGI. For the CDR3, the DNA is TGTGCCAGCATCTCGACAGGGGGTAATCAGCCCCAGCATTTT. Translated, it gives CASISTGGNQPQHF.

The rearrangement uses TRBV19 and TRBJ1-1; 8 bases are a match to TRBD1. Germline values: CDR1 LNHDA, CDR2 SQIVND (reference sequence). V shed 7 bases and J 4 bases; nucleotides not matched to a gene: 5. This CDR3 contains 13 residues. CDR3 residues: CASTRTGTTEAFF. The CDR3, as DNA: TGTGCCAGTACTAGGACAGGGACCACTGAAGCTTTCTTT.

The chain links TRBV7-9 to TRBJ2-3, with 7 bases fitting TRBD1. V shed 5 bases and J 4 bases; nucleotides not matched to a gene: 18. CDR1 and CDR2 (germline): SEHNR, FQNEAQ (reference sequence). CDR3 length: 18 amino acids. Written as DNA, the CDR3 is TGTGCCAGCAGCAATTTCATAGACCGGGACAGCGGAGCAGATACGCAGTATTTT. Translating it yields CASSNFIDRDSGADTQYF.

V and J are TRBV5-1 and TRBJ2-2; TRBD1 matches at 9 bases. The CDR3 loop spans 14 amino acids. Germline CDR1 reads SGHRS; CDR2 reads YFSETQ. J lost 5 bases, V lost 3 bases, and 2 bases had no gene match. The CDR3 nucleotides are TGCGCCAGCAGCTGGACAGGGGAAACCGGGGAGCTGTTTTTT. It yields the protein CASSWTGETGELFF.

The chain employs TRBV19 and TRBJ2-1; D gene ambiguous. CDR1 is LNHDA, CDR2 SQIVND, per germline (reference sequence). Trimming removed 6 bases at V and 5 bases at J, with 17 bases between. There are 15 residues in the CDR3. The CDR3 is CASRISDEADNEQFF. The CDR3 region has the DNA TGTGCCAGTAGAATTTCGGATGAGGCCGACAATGAGCAGTTCTTC.

CDR3 sequence reads: CAWRGQGAFF. CDR3 sequence (DNA): TGTGCCTGGAGGGGACAGGGGGCTTTCTTT. The V and J genes are TRBV30 and TRBJ1-1; 10 bases are a match to TRBD1. The J segment lost 11 bases and the V segment lost 3 bases, leaving 0 bases of the junction unmatched. CDR3 length: 10 residues. Germline V gene lookup returns CDR1 GTSNPN and CDR2 SVGIG (reference sequence). Using reference TRBV30 and TRBJ1-1 for the parts outside the CDR3, the full variable domain is SQTIHQWPATLVQPVGSPLSLECTVEGTSNPNLYWYRQAAGRGLQLLFYSVGIGQISSEVPQNLSASRPQDRQFILSSKKLLLSDSGFYLCAWRGQGAFFGQGTRLTVV.

This chain uses TRBV28 with TRBJ1-5; D call uncertain. V lost 10 bases and J lost 4, with 17 bases in between. This CDR3 contains 14 residues. CDR1 MDHEN and CDR2 SYDVKM come from the germline V gene. CDR3 coding DNA: TGTGCCACCTCATTGGGTTTAGCAAATCAGCCCCAGCATTTT. Protein sequence: CATSLGLANQPQHF. The full variable domain, in which reference TRBV28 and TRBJ1-5 provide the parts outside the CDR3, is DVKVTQSSRYLVKRTGEKVFLECVQDMDHENMFWYRQDPGLGLRLIYFSYDVKMKEKGDIPEGYSVSREKKERFSLILESASTNQTSMYLCATSLGLANQPQHFGDGTRLSIL.

The chain has TRBV9 and TRBJ2-7; 10 bases match TRBD2. The CDR3 loop spans 15 amino acids. V lost 0 bases, J lost 2 bases, and 2 bases stayed unmatched. Per the germline V gene, CDR1 is SGDLS and CDR2 is YYNGEE. In DNA, the CDR3 is TGTGCCAGCAGCGTAGAAAGCGGGGGGGCCTACGAGCAGTACTTC. This encodes CASSVESGGAYEQYF.

The rearrangement uses TRBV27 and TRBJ2-7; the match to TRBD1 covers 9 bases. Germline V lookup: CDR1 MNHEY, CDR2 SMNVEV (reference sequence). CDR3 length: 14 amino acids. V lost 3 bases to trimming and J lost 6 bases; unmatched junction nucleotides: 6. CDR3 nucleotide sequence: TGTGCCAGCAGTTTGGGACAGGGCTTGCGCGAGCAGTACTTC. Protein: CASSLGQGLREQYF.

This clone was detected only a few times. The rearrangement uses TRBV9 and TRBJ2-1; 8 nucleotides agree with TRBD2. The CDR3 runs 14 residues. Germline V gene data show CDR1 as SGDLS and CDR2 as YYNGEE. J was trimmed by 2 bases and V by 6 bases; bases with no gene match: 4. Here the CDR3 DNA reads TGTGCCAGCACGGGGCGGGGGGCCTACAATGAGCAGTTCTTC. Protein product: CASTGRGAYNEQFF.

This chain links TRBV5-6 with TRBJ1-6, with D hard to call. The CDR3 extends over 13 amino acids. Germline lookup yields CDR1 SGHDT and CDR2 YYEEEE. Trimming stripped 4 bases from V and 10 bases from J, with 12 bases between. The CDR3 loop is CASSLPAESPLHF. Written as DNA, the CDR3 is TGTGCCAGCAGCCTGCCCGCAGAATCACCCCTCCACTTT.